This TCR beta chain is from a study of shared clonotypes between healthy human individuals. From germline, CDR1 is MDHEN and CDR2 SYDVKM. The V segment lost 6 bases and the J segment 4 bases; nucleotides outside the gene matches: 13. This CDR3 comprises 17 residues. The assay was immunoSEQ multiplex PCR, and TCRdb's table has in-frame clones only and misses some. The sample contains around 1.1 million clones, around 78% of which appear only once. The chain is built from TRBV28 and TRBJ1-5; 9 positions agree with TRBD1. Sequencing was performed on memory CD4+ T cells from PBMCs. Regarding subset: CD45RA-negative fraction. The clonotype originates from a man younger than 35 in good health. Some clones in this sample may be carry-over from other donors' samples. The CDR3 sequence: CASRQGAAQGGNQPQHF. The CDR3 coding sequence is TGTGCCAGCAGACAGGGGGCGGCCCAAGGGGGTAATCAGCCCCAGCATTTT.